Below, 27 T cell receptor beta chains from the same sample are listed, as sequenced in a study of chemoradiotherapy in HPV16-positive cancers. Assay used: immunoSEQ multiplex PCR; TCRdb lists only in-frame clones, some missing. In the table there are about 68,000 clones, around nine tenths of which are singletons. The sample in question was blood, obtained from a patient who underwent chemoradiotherapy. These TCRs come from a human donor with HPV-associated anogenital cancer.

The chain carries TRBV19 and TRBJ2-7; the D gene is possibly TRBD2 (6 bases). The CDR3 extends over 14 amino acids. V was pared by 4 bases and J by 6 bases, with 16 bases between. The germline V gene encodes CDR1 LNHDA and CDR2 SQIVND (reference sequence). Here the CDR3 DNA reads TGTGCCAGTAGTAAGACGGGACTGACCCCCGAGCAGTACTTC. Encoded protein: CASSKTGLTPEQYF.

V and J are TRBV18 and TRBJ1-1; TRBD1 might be the D (6 bases). The CDR3 is made up of 14 amino acids. V was clipped by 5 bases and J by 0 bases, with 10 bases between them. CDR1 is KGHSH, CDR2 LQKENI, per germline. The CDR3 DNA is TGTGCCAGCTCATCGGGGACATTGAACACTGAAGCTTTCTTT. Its protein product is CASSSGTLNTEAFF.

The CDR3 sequence: CASSLRGGGNQPQHF. In DNA form, the CDR3 reads TGTGCCAGCAGTTTGAGGGGAGGAGGCAATCAGCCCCAGCATTTT. The V and J genes are TRBV6-5 and TRBJ1-5, with TRBD1 as a possible D gene (5 bases). CDR1 MNHEY and CDR2 SVGAGI come from the germline V gene. The ends were cut back, 4 bases at V and 2 bases at J, with 12 bases in the middle. This CDR3 contains 15 residues.

The chain is built from TRBV14 and TRBJ1-1; no clear D gene. The germline V and J ends were trimmed by 2 bases and 0 bases, with 10 bases remaining between them. The CDR3 is made up of 15 amino acids. The V gene's germline CDR1 is SGHDN and CDR2 FVKESK. The CDR3 is CASSQSGSLNTEAFF. The CDR3 DNA sequence: TGTGCCAGCAGCCAATCCGGGAGCTTGAACACTGAAGCTTTCTTT.

V gene TRBV28 combines with J gene TRBJ2-7, with 12 bases lining up with TRBD2. This CDR3 is 16 amino acids long. Germline V gene data show CDR1 as MDHEN and CDR2 as SYDVKM. Unmatched junction bases numbered 6, after V lost 6 bases and J lost 0 bases. The CDR3 region is CASSQTSGRTSYEQYF. The CDR3 DNA follows: TGTGCCAGCAGCCAAACTAGCGGGAGGACCTCCTACGAGCAGTACTTC.

The V call is TRBV6-1, the J call TRBJ1-2; TRBD1 matches 9 bases. This CDR3 region has 16 residues. Looked up from germline, CDR1 is MNHNS and CDR2 is SASEGT. J was trimmed by 3 bases and V by 4 bases; bases with no gene match: 9. The CDR3 is CASSARTGVLYYGYTF. DNA for the CDR3: TGTGCCAGCAGTGCGAGGACAGGGGTTTTGTACTATGGCTACACCTTC.

The CDR3 loop reads CASSPRTGRNSPLHF. The CDR3 nucleotides are TGTGCCAGCAGTCCTAGGACAGGGAGGAATTCACCCCTCCACTTT. This rearrangement joins TRBV7-9 to TRBJ1-6, with 8 bases lining up with TRBD1. The V segment lost 6 bases and the J segment 7 bases; nucleotides outside the gene matches: 8. CDR1 and CDR2 (germline): SEHNR, FQNEAQ (reference sequence). The CDR3 totals 15 residues.

The V and J genes are TRBV4-2 and TRBJ1-6; no definite D call. The CDR3 covers 16 residues. Between the trimmed V and J ends, which lost 4 bases and 7 bases, there was a span of 17 bases. CDR1 is LGHNA, CDR2 YNFKEQ, per germline. The DNA for the CDR3 is TGTGCCAGCAGCCCCTGGGAGAACAGTTGGAATTCACCCCTCCACTTT. It encodes CASSPWENSWNSPLHF.

This chain links TRBV30 with TRBJ2-7; 9 bases align to TRBD1. Germline-derived CDR1 and CDR2 are GTSNPN and SVGIG (reference sequence). V shed 0 bases and J 3 bases; nucleotides not matched to a gene: 6. This CDR3 region has 15 residues. The DNA for the CDR3 is TGTGCCTGGAGTGTAGGGACAGGGATAATCTACGAGCAGTACTTC. This translates into CAWSVGTGIIYEQYF.

The gene calls are TRBV6-5 and TRBJ2-7; tentative D call: TRBD2 (6 bases). There are 15 residues in the CDR3. Germline V gene data show CDR1 as MNHEY and CDR2 as SVGAGI. Trimming left V 5 bases short and J 3 bases short, with 17 bases between. CDR3 coding DNA: TGTGCCAGCAGTCCTACTAGCCCACCGTTCTACGAGCAGTACTTC. This encodes CASSPTSPPFYEQYF.

The gene calls are TRBV29-1 and TRBJ2-6; D remains unclear. Deletions cut 0 bases from V and 4 bases from J, with 16 bases between. From germline, CDR1 is SQVTM and CDR2 ANQGSEA. The CDR3 sequence is 17 residues long. The CDR3 protein is CSVEEHLRWAGANVLTF. The CDR3 bases are TGCAGCGTTGAAGAACACCTTCGCTGGGCCGGGGCCAACGTCCTGACTTTC.

The chain recombines TRBV19 with TRBJ1-2, with 8 bases matching TRBD1. Germline V lookup: CDR1 LNHDA, CDR2 SQIVND (reference sequence). The CDR3 loop spans 14 amino acids. The V segment lost 3 bases and the J segment 6 bases; nucleotides outside the gene matches: 6. The CDR3 coding sequence is TGTGCCAGTAGTATCCAGGGGGCGAGGAATGGCTACACCTTC. It specifies CASSIQGARNGYTF.

The chain is built from TRBV28 and TRBJ2-2; the D is unclear. CDR3 length: 13 residues. Germline lookup yields CDR1 MDHEN and CDR2 SYDVKM. V lost 6 bases, J lost 8 bases, and 13 bases lay in between. CDR3 coding DNA: TGTGCCAGCAGCCCCCCGTTTTGGGGGGAGCTGTTTTTT. Protein: CASSPPFWGELFF.

V gene TRBV6-6 combines with J gene TRBJ2-5; maybe TRBD2 (7 bases). The CDR3 runs to 15 residues. Germline assignment: CDR1 MNHNY and CDR2 SVGAGI (reference sequence). V dropped 6 bases and J dropped 4 bases, with 18 bases sitting between them. DNA of the CDR3: TGTGCCAGCAGAAGCTTGGGCGGGGGCGGAGAGACCCAGTACTTC. Translated: CASRSLGGGGETQYF.

This chain joins TRBV18 and TRBJ1-5, with a possible D match to TRBD1 (5 bases). The CDR3 consists of 13 residues. CDR1 is KGHSH, CDR2 LQKENI, per germline. Trimming removed 3 bases at V and 7 bases at J, with 10 bases between. The CDR3 sequence is CASSPGGFQPQHF. Written as DNA, the CDR3 is TGTGCCAGCTCACCTGGGGGGTTCCAGCCCCAGCATTTT.

V is TRBV7-9 and J is TRBJ2-1; 7 bases map to TRBD1. CDR1 SEHNR and CDR2 FQNEAQ come from the germline V gene (reference sequence). The CDR3 is made up of 15 amino acids. J gave up 5 bases and V 1 base, and 5 bases lay outside the gene matches. The CDR3 DNA reads TGTGCCAGCAGCTTAGTTGGACAGGCGAACAATGAGCAGTTCTTC. Residues: CASSLVGQANNEQFF.

Written as DNA, the CDR3 is TGTGCCAGTACCCCGGACTCTTCAGATACGCAGTATTTT. It translates to CASTPDSSDTQYF. The chain couples TRBV19 to TRBJ2-3; D possibly corresponds to TRBD2 (5 bases). Looked up from germline, CDR1 is LNHDA and CDR2 is SQIVND (reference sequence). Trimming stripped 7 bases from V and 4 bases from J, with 12 bases between. The CDR3 has 13 amino acids.

This rearrangement joins TRBV6-5 to TRBJ2-1; D gene unclear. This CDR3 has 12 residues. The ends were cut back, 2 bases at V and 7 bases at J, with 6 bases in the middle. CDR1 MNHEY and CDR2 SVGAGI come from the germline V gene. CDR3 sequence: CASSYEGNEQFF. The CDR3 DNA follows: TGTGCCAGCAGTTACGAAGGGAATGAGCAGTTCTTC.

This clone has just one count. The gene calls are TRBV30 and TRBJ2-2, with 9 bases fitting TRBD1. With 2 bases clipped from V and 4 bases from J, the junction kept 2 bases outside the gene matches. The CDR3 consists of 14 residues. Germline V gives CDR1 GTSNPN, CDR2 SVGIG (reference sequence). The CDR3, as DNA: TGTGCCTGGAGTCGGGACAGGGTCACCGGGGAGCTGTTTTTT. It is translated as CAWSRDRVTGELFF.

This sequence joins TRBV5-5 and TRBJ1-1, with D possibly matching TRBD1 (6 bases). From germline, CDR1 is SGHKS and CDR2 YYEKEE (reference sequence). The V end was cut by 4 bases, the J end by 5 bases, with 15 bases between. This CDR3 has 14 residues. CDR3 in DNA: TGTGCCAGCAGCGAGGGGGTTGCGAGGACTGAAGCTTTCTTT. It yields the protein CASSEGVARTEAFF.

The gene calls are TRBV6-6 and TRBJ2-7, with 9 bases aligning to TRBD1. CDR3 length: 15 residues. Germline loops: CDR1 MNHNY, CDR2 SVGAGI (reference sequence). V was pared by 5 bases and J by 2 bases, with 7 bases of the junction left unmatched. The CDR3 here is CASSRPGTGTYEQYF. CDR3 DNA: TGTGCCAGCAGTCGCCCCGGGACAGGGACCTACGAGCAGTACTTC.

The CDR3 bases are TGTGCCAGCAGCTTAGAGGCAGGGGGCACCTACGAGCAGTACTTC. Residues: CASSLEAGGTYEQYF. This chain connects TRBV11-3 to TRBJ2-7; 8 bases fit TRBD1. The germline CDR1 and CDR2 sequences are SGHNT and YENEEA. This CDR3 comprises 15 residues. With V trimmed by 0 bases and J by 2 bases, 3 bases remained unmatched.

The J gene is TRBJ2-3, the V gene TRBV9; D not resolved. The CDR3 runs to 12 residues. Germline values: CDR1 SGDLS, CDR2 YYNGEE. V was shortened by 0 bases and J by 3 bases, with 2 bases between the two germline ends. This chain's CDR3 is CASSVATDTQYF. In DNA, the CDR3 is TGTGCCAGCAGCGTAGCGACAGATACGCAGTATTTT.

The chain joins TRBV18 to TRBJ1-1; no clear D gene. Between the trimmed V and J ends, which lost 2 bases and 2 bases, there was a span of 12 bases. CDR3 length equals 15 residues. Germline CDR1 is KGHSH and CDR2 is LQKENI. CDR3 DNA sequence: TGTGCCAGCTCACCAGGGTCAGAAATTAACACTGAAGCTTTCTTT. It encodes CASSPGSEINTEAFF.

The gene calls are TRBV11-2 and TRBJ1-2; D remains unclear. The CDR3 has 12 residues. The V end was cut by 5 bases, the J end by 8 bases, with 12 bases between. Looked up from germline, CDR1 is SGHAT and CDR2 is FQNNGV. For the CDR3, the DNA is TGTGCCAGCAGCGCCAGATTACGGGGCTACACCTTC. It yields the protein CASSARLRGYTF.

The chain carries TRBV4-1 and TRBJ2-7, with TRBD2 identical over 13 bases. The CDR3 contains 17 residues. V trimming: 3 bases; J trimming: 0 bases; junction bases outside the gene matches: 5. CDR1 and CDR2 (germline): MGHRA, YSYEKL. CDR3 loop: CASSHGLAGALSYEQYF. CDR3 nucleotides: TGCGCCAGCAGCCATGGACTAGCGGGAGCCCTCTCCTACGAGCAGTACTTC.

The rearrangement uses TRBV5-1 and TRBJ1-1; TRBD1 aligns across 9 bases. The germline V gene has CDR1 SGHRS and CDR2 YFSETQ. V gave up 4 bases and J gave up 8 bases; unmatched junction bases: 6. CDR3 size: 13 residues. The CDR3 bases are TGCGCCAGCAGCCCACAGGGGGCTCGGGAAGCTTTCTTT. It is translated as CASSPQGAREAFF. Supplemented by reference TRBV5-1 and TRBJ1-1, the full variable domain reads KAGVTQTPRYLIKTRGQQVTLSCSPISGHRSVSWYQQTPGQGLQFLFEYFSETQRNKGNFPGRFSGRQFSNSRSEMNVSTLELGDSALYLCASSPQGAREAFFGQGTRLTVV.